The 21 T cell receptor beta chains in this list originate from one sample, sequenced in a study of early T cells in non-severe SARS-CoV-2 infection (dated by TCRdb to the early 2020s). Preparation of the library involved 5' RACE. Sequencing took place on a NextSeq 500. TCRdb cleaned the public reads at Q25 with fastp, built clones with MiXCR and kept in-frame beta chains. A single entry per CDR3 protein holds the most common genes and DNA from its merged rows. The sample has about 61,000 distinct CDR3 sequences on record, 10% to 11% of them singletons. Of the sample, approximately 1.7% is held by the ten largest clones. The specimen sequenced was whole blood. These receptors all stem from an adult who was a healthcare worker with PCR-confirmed SARS-CoV-2 infection or an uninfected control (not recorded which).

The genes are TRBV28 and TRBJ2-2, with D maybe TRBD1 (6 bases). Germline assignment: CDR1 MDHEN and CDR2 SYDVKM. V lost 3 bases, J lost 0 bases, and 8 bases lay in between. CDR3 length: 15 residues. The CDR3 DNA sequence: TGTGCCAGCAGTTTGGGGGCCGCGAACACCGGGGAGCTGTTTTTT. Translated: CASSLGAANTGELFF.

In regard to this clonotype: The germline gene is not matched at one end of the junction; a read error may be the cause. The chain links TRBV7-8 to TRBJ2-7; TRBD1 agrees at 9 bases. The CDR3 sequence is 16 residues long. Per the germline V gene, CDR1 is SGHVS and CDR2 is FQNEAQ. The CDR3 protein is CAGSPETGGTSYEQYF. The CDR3 DNA reads TGTGCCGGCAGCCCGGAGACAGGGGGTACCTCCTACGAGCAGTACTTC.

CDR3 amino acids: CASSSNPRGGKLFF. CDR3 nucleotide sequence: TGTGCCAGCAGTTCGAACCCCCGCGGGGGAAAACTGTTTTTT. V and J are TRBV6-5 and TRBJ1-4, with D possibly being TRBD1 (5 bases). Germline V gene sequence: CDR1 MNHEY, CDR2 SVGAGI. The CDR3 has 14 amino acids. Trimming removed 4 bases at V and 10 bases at J, with 16 bases between.

A few counts support this clonotype. The J gene is TRBJ1-6, the V gene TRBV7-2; D is unresolved. V was trimmed by 0 bases and J by 6 bases, leaving 12 bases between them. The CDR3 totals 16 residues. The germline V gene has CDR1 SGHTA and CDR2 FQGNSA. The DNA of the CDR3 is TGTGCCAGCAGCTTAGCCGGTCGGCAGGCTAATTCACCCCTCCACTTT. Protein sequence: CASSLAGRQANSPLHF. The entire variable domain, with the rest obtained from reference TRBV7-2 and TRBJ1-6, is as follows: GAGVSQSPSNKVTEKGKDVELRCDPISGHTALYWYRQSLGQGLEFLIYFQGNSAPDKSGLPSDRFSAERTGGSVSTLTIQRTQQEDSAVYLCASSLAGRQANSPLHFGNGTRLTVT.

Only a few counts were recorded for this clonotype. The rearrangement uses TRBV29-1 and TRBJ2-5, with a tentative D call TRBD2 (5 bases). This CDR3 contains 12 residues. Germline loops: CDR1 SQVTM, CDR2 ANQGSEA. The V end was cut by 4 bases, the J end by 4 bases, with 10 bases between. The CDR3 is CSVALGSETQYF. CDR3 sequence (DNA): TGCAGCGTTGCACTAGGTTCAGAGACCCAGTACTTC.

Comment on this clonotype: A much more abundant neighbour one base away suggests this may be a read error. This sequence joins TRBV6-1 and TRBJ1-1, with TRBD1 identical over 8 bases. Germline V gives CDR1 MNHNS, CDR2 SASEGT. The CDR3 extends over 13 amino acids. The ends lost 7 bases at V and 5 bases at J; junction bases unmatched: 6. The CDR3 sequence is CASILDRGTEAFF. The DNA for the CDR3 is TGTGCCAGCATCCTAGACAGGGGAACTGAAGCTTTCTTT.

This clonotype turned up a few times. This chain joins TRBV27 and TRBJ1-6; perhaps TRBD1 as D (6 bases). The CDR3 is made up of 15 amino acids. CDR1 and CDR2 from the germline V gene are MNHEY and SMNVEV (reference sequence). Trimming cost V 5 bases and J 8 bases, with 16 bases left between them. The CDR3 DNA reads TGTGCCAGCAGTATCTCGACAGGCTCCCATTCACCCCTCCACTTT. Amino acids: CASSISTGSHSPLHF.

This clonotype was seen many times. This rearrangement joins TRBV20-1 to TRBJ2-1, with 9 bases that match TRBD2. V lost 6 bases and J lost 7; bases outside the gene matches: 16. The CDR3 is 16 amino acids. Looked up from germline, CDR1 is DFQATT and CDR2 is SNEGSKA (reference sequence). The CDR3 DNA follows: TGCAGTGCGAACCGATACGTAGCGGGGGCGAGGAATGAGCAGTTCTTC. Encoded protein: CSANRYVAGARNEQFF.

This clonotype showed up many times. The V call is TRBV20-1, the J call TRBJ2-3, with 10 positions matching TRBD1. V lost 2 bases and J lost 3; bases outside the gene matches: 2. Germline CDR1 reads DFQATT; CDR2 reads SNEGSKA (reference sequence). The CDR3 contains 14 residues. CDR3 in DNA: TGCAGTGCTAGAAGACAGGGGGCAACAGATACGCAGTATTTT. Translated, it gives CSARRQGATDTQYF.

This clonotype was counted at least ten times. The chain recombines TRBV20-1 with TRBJ2-1; D possibly uses TRBD1 or TRBD2 (5 bases each). CDR3 length: 15 amino acids. Trimming removed 6 bases from V and 2 bases from J, with 17 bases in between. Germline V gene sequence: CDR1 DFQATT, CDR2 SNEGSKA (reference sequence). CDR3: CSAASTGTAYNEQFF. The CDR3 nucleotides are TGCAGTGCAGCCTCTACCGGGACCGCCTACAATGAGCAGTTCTTC.

This clonotype was seen ten or more times. V gene TRBV11-2 combines with J gene TRBJ2-6; D is undetermined. Per germline, CDR1 SGHAT and CDR2 FQNNGV. This CDR3 has 15 residues. Trimming stripped 6 bases from V and 4 bases from J, with 13 bases between. The CDR3 DNA is TGTGCCAGCAGAGCCGGACGTGTAGGGGCCAACGTCCTGACTTTC. Translating gives CASRAGRVGANVLTF.

This clonotype was recorded a few times. V is TRBV12-3 or TRBV12-4 and J is TRBJ2-7; 8 bases are a match to TRBD1. This CDR3 has 13 residues. With V trimmed by 1 base and J by 6 bases, 2 bases remained unmatched. The CDR3 region is CASSLVQGGEQYF. In DNA form, the CDR3 reads TGTGCCAGCAGTTTAGTACAGGGGGGCGAGCAGTACTTC.

This clonotype showed up many times. This sequence joins TRBV19 and TRBJ1-4; 10 bases are shared with TRBD1. Germline-derived CDR1 and CDR2 are LNHDA and SQIVND (reference sequence). The CDR3 has 18 residues. V lost 9 bases to trimming and J lost 7 bases; unmatched junction nucleotides: 20. CDR3 bases: TGTGCCAGCTCCGGACTGCGGGACAGGGGAGTGAGTGCTGAAAAACTGTTTTTT. It yields the protein CASSGLRDRGVSAEKLFF.

This chain connects TRBV4-2 to TRBJ2-2, with TRBD1 matching 7 bases. Trimming at V came to 1 base and at J to 0 bases, leaving 8 bases not matched to a gene. CDR1 and CDR2 (germline): LGHNA, YNFKEQ. This CDR3 region has 18 residues. Here the CDR3 reads CASSQGLSGQTNTGELFF. The CDR3 nucleotides read TGTGCCAGCAGCCAAGGGCTATCGGGACAGACGAACACCGGGGAGCTGTTTTTT.

This clonotype was picked up many times. This chain uses TRBV10-3 with TRBJ1-2, with 9 bases that match TRBD1. CDR3 length: 19 residues. After removal of 2 bases from V and 5 bases from J, the junction contained 18 bases not matched to a gene. Germline V CDR1 and CDR2: ENHRY, SYGVKD. The CDR3 sequence is CAISEPGRSRTGASYGYTF. The DNA of the CDR3 is TGTGCCATCAGTGAGCCCGGCCGTTCGCGGACAGGGGCCTCTTATGGCTACACCTTC.

This clonotype was found many times. The V call is TRBV5-1, the J call TRBJ2-1, with D unclear. CDR1 is SGHRS and CDR2 is YFSETQ in the germline V gene. With 0 bases removed from V and 2 bases from J, the gap between germline ends came to 15 bases. The CDR3 length is 17 residues. The CDR3 reads CASSLANGGAAYNEQFF. The DNA of the CDR3 is TGCGCCAGCAGCTTGGCCAATGGCGGAGCCGCCTACAATGAGCAGTTCTTC.

Concerning this clonotype: Relative to the germline gene, one junction end is altered; a read error may explain this. The chain recombines TRBV11-2 with TRBJ2-3; D is perhaps TRBD2 (6 bases). The CDR3 length is 15 residues. Looked up from germline, CDR1 is SGHAT and CDR2 is FQNNGV. The CDR3 sequence: CASSISGSSTDTRYF. Here the CDR3 DNA reads TGTGCCAGCAGCATAAGCGGGTCTAGCACAGATACGCGGTATTTT.

Many counts were recorded for this clonotype. V gene TRBV27 combines with J gene TRBJ1-4; 8 bases line up with TRBD1. This CDR3 has 14 residues. CDR1 is MNHEY and CDR2 is SMNVEV in the germline V gene (reference sequence). V gave up 7 bases and J gave up 6 bases; unmatched junction bases: 7. The CDR3 nucleotides read TGTGCCAGCAAATCTGCAGGGGGCCATGAAAAACTGTTTTTT. Amino acid sequence: CASKSAGGHEKLFF.

At least ten counts were recorded for this clonotype. Written as DNA, the CDR3 is TGCAGTGCTAGAGATCCGGAGACGACGGGAAACACTGAAGCTTTCTTT. Its protein product is CSARDPETTGNTEAFF. The J gene is TRBJ1-1, the V gene TRBV20-1; D gene uncertain. The CDR3 sequence is 16 residues long. V dropped 0 bases and J dropped 2 bases, with 16 bases sitting between them. Germline V gives CDR1 DFQATT, CDR2 SNEGSKA (reference sequence).

At least ten counts were recorded for this clonotype. At one of its ends the junction is not consistent with the germline gene, which may arise from a read error. CDR3: CASSMEPTGELFF. As DNA, the CDR3 is TGTGCTAGCAGCATGGAGCCTACCGGGGAGCTGTTTTTT. The chain is built from TRBV7-7 and TRBJ2-2; D is ambiguous. CDR1 SSHAT and CDR2 FNYEAQ come from the germline V gene (reference sequence). CDR3 length: 13 residues.

This clonotype was seen many times. The chain has TRBV27 and TRBJ2-1, with no clear D. Between the trimmed V and J ends, which lost 8 bases and 10 bases, there was a span of 15 bases. From germline, CDR1 is MNHEY and CDR2 SMNVEV (reference sequence). The CDR3 consists of 12 residues. CDR3 sequence (DNA): TGTGCCAGCGCAAACCACTGGGTCGAGCAGTTCTTC. This sequence encodes CASANHWVEQFF.